The rows below give T cell receptor beta chains drawn from one sample of a study of spatial heterogeneity in lung cancer. TCRdb redid the calling of the 5' RACE reads with MiXCR, one entry per CDR3 protein. The sample has fewer than 20,000 distinct CDR3 sequences, under 7.5% seen once. The source material was lung tumor tissue, sampled at surgery. These receptors were taken from a female donor with early-stage non-small cell lung cancer. Each CDR3 is given with its conserved first and last residue. D genes are given only for firm matches. Some rows have no size entry. The others give once, few or many, or a class for an expanded clone.

j_call,v_call,clone_size,d_call,cdr3_length,cdr3_aa,cdr3_nt
TRBJ2-7,TRBV6-1,medium-sized,TRBD1,16,CASSDHRGIGSYEQYF,TGTGCCAGCAGTGACCACAGGGGAATAGGATCCTACGAGCAGTACTTC
TRBJ1-2,TRBV6-2/TRBV6-3,medium-sized,NA,19,CASSQVTFLRQENNYGYTF,TGTGCCAGCAGCCAAGTTACTTTTTTACGACAGGAAAACAACTATGGCTACACCTTC
TRBJ2-5,TRBV15,many,NA,11,CATSREETQYF,TGTGCCACCAGCAGAGAGGAGACCCAGTACTTC
TRBJ2-7,TRBV28,many,TRBD2,15,CASSFMTSRKGEQYF,TGTGCCAGCAGTTTCATGACTAGCAGGAAAGGCGAGCAGTACTTC
TRBJ2-1,TRBV7-2,few,TRBD2,16,CASSLYSGGTYNEQFF,TGTGCCAGCAGCTTATATAGCGGGGGCACCTACAATGAGCAGTTCTTC
TRBJ1-6,TRBV20-1,few,TRBD1,13,CSAGDTGDSPLHF,TGCAGTGCCGGGGACACAGGGGATTCACCCCTCCACTTT
TRBJ2-1,TRBV6-4,many,TRBD2,15,CASSEVAGSYNEQFF,TGTGCCAGCAGTGAGGTAGCGGGATCCTACAATGAGCAGTTCTTC
TRBJ1-5,TRBV12-3/TRBV12-4,NA,NA,13,CASSLGPDQPQHF,TGTGCCAGCAGTTTAGGTCCAGATCAGCCCCAGCATTTT
TRBJ2-7,TRBV4-2,many,NA,13,CASSLNRIYEQYF,TGTGCCAGCAGCCTGAACAGGATCTACGAGCAGTACTTC
TRBJ1-6,TRBV28,many,NA,13,CASRRTGNSPLHF,TGTGCCAGCAGGCGAACGGGAAATTCACCCCTCCACTTT
TRBJ2-1,TRBV7-2,few,TRBD1,16,CASSLGGGTGYNEQFF,TGTGCCAGCAGCTTGGGGGGCGGGACAGGGTACAATGAGCAGTTCTTC
TRBJ2-3,TRBV12-3/TRBV12-4,many,TRBD2,16,CASSPGTRWRSDTQYF,TGTGCCAGCAGTCCCGGGACTAGGTGGCGGTCAGATACGCAGTATTTT
TRBJ2-2,TRBV7-9,many,NA,13,CASSTYSAGELFF,TGTGCCAGCAGCACATACAGTGCCGGGGAGCTGTTTTTT
TRBJ1-1,TRBV6-4,medium-sized,TRBD1,17,CASRLTSGTGGGAEAFF,TGTGCCAGCAGACTAACCAGCGGGACAGGAGGGGGGGCTGAAGCTTTCTTT
TRBJ2-1,TRBV28,medium-sized,TRBD2,16,CASSPEASGPYNEQFF,TGTGCCAGCAGCCCAGAGGCTAGCGGCCCCTACAATGAGCAGTTCTTC